This T cell receptor beta chain was captured by sequencing in a study of post-analysis software for immune sequencing data. Study results and caveats: Diversity measured as normalized Chao1 was significantly lower in multiple sclerosis patients than in controls. Those samples that were prepared in the same batch co-clustered strongly by F measure. In patients, five or six TRBV segments were more frequent than in controls, with TRBV5-6, TRBV5-1 and TRBV20-1 among them.

The table lists this clonotype with a count of one. The antigen remains undetermined. At one end, the junction sequence differs from germline, possibly due to a read error. Every TCR beta cDNA library bore unique molecular identifiers. The authors obtained roughly 550,000 cDNA molecules from about 0.94 to 9.7 million T cells. TCRdb recomputed calls from the PCR reads with MiXCR, one row per CDR3 protein. The sample holds about 540,000 distinct CDR3 sequences; 30% to 40% are singletons and the top ten take about 6%. Germline V gives CDR1 MGHRA, CDR2 YSYEKL. This CDR3 has 15 residues. Sequencing input: blood. This TCR came from a girl aged 2-17 years with multiple sclerosis. V and J are TRBV4-1 and TRBJ1-1; 7 positions agree with TRBD1. CDR3 amino acids: CAGSPPGQIPLEAFF. Here the CDR3 DNA reads TGCGCCGGCAGCCCTCCGGGACAGATACCTTTGGAGGCTTTCTTT.